Each of the 30 T cell receptor beta chains below was sequenced from the same sample in a study of T cell responses to AZD1222 COVID-19 vaccine. Sequenced by immunoSEQ multiplex PCR; TCRdb stores in-frame clones only, minus some. This table holds roughly 170,000 clones, approximately 94% found once. Sequenced here: peripheral blood, sampled 28 days after the second AZD1222 dose. These TCRs come from an adult who received the AZD1222 COVID-19 vaccine.

The chain joins TRBV2 to TRBJ1-1; 7 bases fit TRBD1. With 6 bases clipped from V and 3 bases from J, the junction kept 7 bases outside the gene matches. The CDR3 totals 14 residues. Looked up from germline, CDR1 is SNHLY and CDR2 is FYNNEI. CDR3 sequence: CASRGTEVYTEAFF. The DNA of the CDR3 is TGTGCCAGCAGAGGGACAGAGGTCTACACTGAAGCTTTCTTT.

The CDR3 region is CATRARHATEAFF. CDR3 DNA: TGTGCCACCAGGGCTCGACATGCGACTGAAGCTTTCTTT. This chain uses TRBV15 with TRBJ1-1; D gene uncertain. There are 13 residues in the CDR3. The germline V gene encodes CDR1 LNHNV and CDR2 YYDKDF (reference sequence). Trimming cost V 6 bases and J 5 bases, with 13 bases left between them. Filled out from reference TRBV15 and TRBJ1-1, the complete variable domain reads DAMVIQNPRYQVTQFGKPVTLSCSQTLNHNVMYWYQQKSSQAPKLLFHYYDKDFNNEADTPDNFQSRRPNTSFCFLDIRSPGLGDTAMYLCATRARHATEAFFGQGTRLTVV.

The chain has TRBV3-1 (or the pseudogene TRBV3-2) and TRBJ1-3, with a weak D call TRBD1 (6 bases). Germline V gene data show CDR1 as LGHDT and CDR2 as YNNKEL (reference sequence). Trimming stripped 0 bases from V and 5 bases from J, with 17 bases between. The CDR3 covers 17 residues. CDR3 DNA: TGTGCCAGCAGCCAAGATGGACTAATGGGGGGCCGAAACACCATATATTTT. This sequence encodes CASSQDGLMGGRNTIYF.

This clone showed up just a few times. This rearrangement joins TRBV6-1 to TRBJ1-2, with 8 nucleotides matching TRBD1. With 3 bases clipped from V and 6 bases from J, the junction kept 3 bases outside the gene matches. The CDR3 extends over 13 amino acids. In germline, CDR1 is MNHNS, CDR2 SASEGT. The CDR3 is CASSDEQGDGYTF. CDR3 nucleotides: TGTGCCAGCAGTGATGAACAGGGGGATGGCTACACCTTC.

V gene TRBV4-3 combines with J gene TRBJ2-3, with D perhaps matching TRBD2 (6 bases). With 4 bases removed from V and 5 bases from J, the gap between germline ends came to 13 bases. Germline lookup yields CDR1 LGHNA and CDR2 YSLEER. CDR3 length equals 14 residues. CDR3 protein: CASSRGVSGDTQYF. The CDR3 region has the DNA TGCGCCAGCAGCCGCGGGGTCTCCGGAGATACGCAGTATTTT.

This chain connects TRBV6-6 to TRBJ1-2; 7 bases agree with TRBD1. Germline loops: CDR1 MNHNY, CDR2 SVGAGI (reference sequence). The CDR3 extends over 14 amino acids. Losses at the gene ends were 6 bases for V and 4 bases for J; bases not matched to a gene: 8. CDR3 sequence reads: CASSGTAQAYGYTF. CDR3 sequence (DNA): TGTGCCAGCAGCGGGACAGCTCAAGCCTATGGCTACACCTTC.

V gene TRBV18 combines with J gene TRBJ1-2; 10 bases match TRBD1. Unmatched junction bases numbered 8, after V lost 1 base and J lost 0 bases. Germline CDR1 is KGHSH and CDR2 is LQKENI. The CDR3 is 18 residues long. In nucleotides, the CDR3 is TGTGCCAGCTCACCACAGGGACAGGGGAAGACCCCTAACTATGGCTACACCTTC. It encodes CASSPQGQGKTPNYGYTF.

This chain uses TRBV19 with TRBJ1-5; tentative D call: TRBD1 (5 bases). Germline V lookup: CDR1 LNHDA, CDR2 SQIVND (reference sequence). The ends were cut back, 2 bases at V and 7 bases at J, with 15 bases in the middle. This CDR3 is built from 15 residues. The CDR3 nucleotides are TGTGCCAGTAGTATAATGGGGGGTTGGGGGCAGCCCCAGCATTTT. Its translation: CASSIMGGWGQPQHF.

The CDR3 region has the DNA TGTGCCAGCAGTGGGACTAGCGGAGCGGATTACAATGAGCAGTTCTTC. The encoded protein is CASSGTSGADYNEQFF. This chain uses TRBV6-1 with TRBJ2-1, with 10 nucleotides matching TRBD2. The CDR3 runs 16 residues. Trimming cost V 4 bases and J 4 bases; bases outside gene matches: 7. In germline, CDR1 is MNHNS, CDR2 SASEGT.

The rearrangement joins TRBV10-1 to TRBJ1-1; D is unresolved. V was clipped by 9 bases and J by 2 bases, with 22 bases between them. The CDR3 sequence is 16 residues long. Germline V CDR1 and CDR2: WNHNN, SYGVQD (reference sequence). DNA of the CDR3: TGCGCCAGAAGAAGCGGAAGTAGCGGACCAAACACTGAAGCTTTCTTT. Protein: CARRSGSSGPNTEAFF.

The genes are TRBV7-2 and TRBJ1-3; maybe TRBD1 (5 bases). CDR1 and CDR2 from the germline V gene are SGHTA and FQGNSA. This CDR3 is built from 13 residues. The V gene lost 3 bases and the J gene lost 7 bases, with 10 bases spanning the gap. The DNA of the CDR3 is TGTGCCAGCAGCTTGGCAGGGCGCAACACCATATATTTT. Its protein is CASSLAGRNTIYF.

The J gene is TRBJ1-6, the V gene TRBV7-9; D may be TRBD1 (5 bases). There are 14 residues in the CDR3. Germline values: CDR1 SEHNR, CDR2 FQNEAQ (reference sequence). V was pared by 5 bases and J by 9 bases, with 14 bases between. The CDR3 is CASSQHGGSSPLHF. In nucleotides, the CDR3 is TGTGCCAGCAGCCAACACGGGGGATCTTCACCCCTCCACTTT.

V is TRBV28 and J is TRBJ1-5; D is perhaps TRBD1 (6 bases). V lost 8 bases and J 0 bases, leaving 11 bases between the germline ends. The CDR3 is 14 amino acids. CDR1 is MDHEN and CDR2 is SYDVKM in the germline V gene. The CDR3 coding sequence is TGTGCCAGCCGGACAGACTATAGCAATCAGCCCCAGCATTTT. Translating it yields CASRTDYSNQPQHF. The full variable domain, its missing parts supplied by reference TRBV28 and TRBJ1-5, is DVKVTQSSRYLVKRTGEKVFLECVQDMDHENMFWYRQDPGLGLRLIYFSYDVKMKEKGDIPEGYSVSREKKERFSLILESASTNQTSMYLCASRTDYSNQPQHFGDGTRLSIL.

The genes are TRBV28 and TRBJ1-2; 9 bases agree with TRBD1. The CDR3 is made up of 12 amino acids. Looked up from germline, CDR1 is MDHEN and CDR2 is SYDVKM. Unmatched junction bases numbered 3, after V lost 6 bases and J lost 7 bases. CDR3 amino acids: CASSLQGAGYTF. DNA for the CDR3: TGTGCCAGCAGCCTACAGGGGGCTGGCTACACCTTC.

This chain joins TRBV7-2 and TRBJ1-1; D is ambiguous. The CDR3 is 15 residues long. CDR1 is SGHTA and CDR2 is FQGNSA in the germline V gene. V lost 1 base, J lost 1 base, and 10 bases lay in between. This chain's CDR3 is CASSLVETGNTEAFF. CDR3 DNA sequence: TGTGCCAGCAGCTTAGTCGAGACGGGGAACACTGAAGCTTTCTTT.

The chain combines TRBV28 with TRBJ1-2, with a tentative D call TRBD1 (5 bases). The CDR3 has 14 amino acids. Germline CDR1 reads MDHEN; CDR2 reads SYDVKM. V was cut by 7 bases and J by 8 bases, with 20 bases left in between. The CDR3 DNA reads as TGTGCCAGCACCATCGGGGCCATTGCGCGCGGCTACACCTTC. This sequence encodes CASTIGAIARGYTF.

The chain employs TRBV6-5 and TRBJ2-6, with a weak D call TRBD2 (6 bases). The CDR3 has 15 amino acids. V shed 6 bases and J shed 0 bases, with 9 bases lying between them. Looked up from germline, CDR1 is MNHEY and CDR2 is SVGAGI. The CDR3 region is CASRTGGSGANVLTF. The CDR3 DNA sequence: TGTGCCAGCAGGACCGGGGGCTCTGGGGCCAACGTCCTGACTTTC.

The V and J genes are TRBV5-1 and TRBJ2-1, with D perhaps TRBD1 (6 bases). The V gene's germline CDR1 is SGHRS and CDR2 YFSETQ. The V and J ends lost 7 bases and 8 bases respectively, with 10 bases between them. The CDR3 has 11 amino acids. The CDR3 reads CASRRGDEQFF. Written as DNA, the CDR3 is TGCGCCAGCCGCAGGGGCGATGAGCAGTTCTTC. Looking up the rest from reference TRBV5-1 and TRBJ2-1 gives the full variable domain: KAGVTQTPRYLIKTRGQQVTLSCSPISGHRSVSWYQQTPGQGLQFLFEYFSETQRNKGNFPGRFSGRQFSNSRSEMNVSTLELGDSALYLCASRRGDEQFFGPGTRLTVL.

V is TRBV18 and J is TRBJ2-2; D may be TRBD2 (6 bases). Germline V CDR1 and CDR2: KGHSH, LQKENI. V lost 3 bases to trimming and J lost 7 bases, with 15 bases between them. CDR3 length equals 15 residues. The CDR3 spells CASSPPTRVDGELFF. CDR3 bases: TGTGCCAGCTCACCGCCGACTAGAGTTGACGGGGAGCTGTTTTTT. Based on the CDR3 plus reference TRBV18 and TRBJ2-2, the full variable domain is NAGVMQNPRHLVRRRGQEARLRCSPMKGHSHVYWYRQLPEEGLKFMVYLQKENIIDESGMPKERFSAEFPKEGPSILRIQQVVRGDSAAYFCASSPPTRVDGELFFGEGSRLTVL.

This clone was seen only once. CDR3: CASRKGQGVAAFF. CDR3 nucleotides: TGTGCCAGCAGAAAGGGACAGGGGGTAGCAGCTTTCTTT. The chain links TRBV7-9 to TRBJ1-1; TRBD1 aligns across 11 bases. V gave up 6 bases and J gave up 10 bases; unmatched junction bases: 7. This CDR3 has 13 amino acids. Germline-derived CDR1 and CDR2 are SEHNR and FQNEAQ (reference sequence).

The J gene is TRBJ2-1, the V gene TRBV5-1, with a possible D match to TRBD1 (5 bases). Germline V gives CDR1 SGHRS, CDR2 YFSETQ. V lost 2 bases and J lost 4, with 13 bases in between. The CDR3 runs 15 residues. The CDR3 DNA follows: TGCGCCAGCAGCTTATCAATTCAGGGTTACAATGAGCAGTTCTTC. Protein: CASSLSIQGYNEQFF.

The chain is built from TRBV4-1 and TRBJ2-1; 7 nucleotides match TRBD2. The germline V gene encodes CDR1 MGHRA and CDR2 YSYEKL. CDR3 size: 14 residues. J gave up 5 bases and V 1 base, and 2 bases lay outside the gene matches. The chain's CDR3 is CASSQVLADNEQFF. The DNA of the CDR3 is TGCGCCAGCAGCCAAGTCCTAGCGGACAATGAGCAGTTCTTC.

The chain joins TRBV7-9 to TRBJ1-1, with D unresolved. CDR3 length: 15 amino acids. With 3 bases removed from V and 3 bases from J, the gap between germline ends came to 14 bases. Looked up from germline, CDR1 is SEHNR and CDR2 is FQNEAQ (reference sequence). The CDR3 nucleotides read TGTGCCAGCAGCTTGACGGGCCTTGGGGACACTGAAGCTTTCTTT. Its protein product is CASSLTGLGDTEAFF.

As concerns this clone: The same CDR3 can be traced to other DNA sequences in this sample. The chain employs TRBV7-2 and TRBJ2-7, with D uncertain. This CDR3 spans 12 amino acids. Trimming took 0 bases from V and 6 from J, leaving 6 bases between them. Germline values: CDR1 SGHTA, CDR2 FQGNSA. CDR3 nucleotide sequence: TGTGCCAGCAGCTTAGCGGTAGGCGAGCAGTACTTC. It is translated as CASSLAVGEQYF.

The chain is built from TRBV28 and TRBJ1-2; possible D gene TRBD1, 6 bases. CDR1 and CDR2 (germline): MDHEN, SYDVKM. V was trimmed by 7 bases and J by 2 bases, leaving 14 bases between them. The length of the CDR3 is 14 residues. The CDR3 DNA reads as TGTGCCAGCAAATTGGGGGGCCTCAACTATGGCTACACCTTC. This sequence encodes CASKLGGLNYGYTF.

This clone was seen once. The genes are TRBV7-9 and TRBJ2-5; no clear D. The CDR3 spans 15 residues. The germline V and J ends were trimmed by 0 bases and 2 bases, with 10 bases remaining between them. Germline lookup yields CDR1 SEHNR and CDR2 FQNEAQ (reference sequence). DNA for the CDR3: TGTGCCAGCAGCTTAGCCGTGGCGAGACAAGAGACCCAGTACTTC. Translated, it gives CASSLAVARQETQYF.

The chain couples TRBV12-5 to TRBJ2-2; tentatively, D is TRBD2 (6 bases). This CDR3 has 14 residues. V was clipped by 6 bases and J by 5 bases, with 13 bases between them. CDR1 LGHNT and CDR2 FRNRAP come from the germline V gene. The CDR3 DNA follows: TGTGCTAGTGGCTGGGTCGGGGGAACCGGGGAGCTGTTTTTT. As protein: CASGWVGGTGELFF.

The rearrangement links TRBV3-1 (or the pseudogene TRBV3-2) to TRBJ2-1; tentatively, D is TRBD2 (5 bases). V lost 4 bases and J 5 bases, leaving 15 bases between the germline ends. The CDR3 runs to 15 residues. Germline values: CDR1 LGHDT, CDR2 YNNKEL (reference sequence). Here the CDR3 reads CASSRLRTKNNEQFF. The CDR3 bases are TGTGCCAGCAGCCGACTACGTACCAAGAACAATGAGCAGTTCTTC.

This clone appeared a few times. V gene TRBV11-2 combines with J gene TRBJ2-6, with 7 nucleotides matching TRBD1. The ends lost 4 bases at V and 9 bases at J; junction bases unmatched: 3. CDR1 and CDR2 from the germline V gene are SGHAT and FQNNGV. This CDR3 has 13 amino acids. CDR3 coding DNA: TGTGCCAGCAGCTACCGGGACAGCAACGTCCTGACTTTC. It is translated as CASSYRDSNVLTF.

V and J are TRBV19 and TRBJ1-2; perhaps TRBD1 as D (5 bases). This CDR3 comprises 13 residues. Per the germline V gene, CDR1 is LNHDA and CDR2 is SQIVND (reference sequence). Trimming removed 7 bases from V and 4 bases from J, with 13 bases in between. CDR3 amino acids: CASTFPGGYGYTF. The CDR3 coding sequence is TGTGCCAGTACCTTCCCGGGGGGCTATGGCTACACCTTC.